This T cell receptor (beta chain) was recovered during a study of T-cell reconstitution after alpha-beta-depleted transplantation in children. Points from the study as a whole: The main origin of T-cell counts and diversity one year after transplant was newly produced T cells. Surviving thymic progenitors and recipient T cells were the source of high TCRbeta diversity at day 60 in some patients. It was reported that alpha-beta T cells came from several hundred expanded graft clones (about two months after transplant).

V lost 1 base and J lost 0, with 6 bases in between. This CDR3 comprises 14 residues. Germline V gene sequence: CDR1 SQVTM, CDR2 ANQGSEA. Unique molecular identifiers tagged the TCRbeta library. MiXCR, applied by TCRdb to the PCR reads, yields one record per CDR3 protein. The sample holds about 400,000 distinct CDR3 sequences, around 15% seen once. This clonotype turned up a few times. Its target is not known. This sequence joins TRBV29-1 and TRBJ2-2; D is uncertain. The starting material was PBMCs, mostly from graft donor cells, obtained 360 days after TCRalphabeta/CD19-depleted stem cell transplant. The receptor's source is a boy less than two years old who had a stem cell transplant for Wiskott-Aldrich syndrome, so the T cells may come from the graft donor. CDR3 amino acids: CSVEVLANTGELFF. The CDR3 DNA sequence: TGCAGCGTTGAAGTGCTCGCGAACACCGGGGAGCTGTTTTTT.